This TCR beta chain stems from a study of cytomegalovirus exposure and HLA in healthy donors. At the level of the study: Both the approximately 120 validation repertoires and the 500 to 700 first-cohort repertoires used the same platform, as reported by a later analysis.

The CDR3 covers 17 residues. Trimming took 5 bases from V and 4 from J; bases not matched to a gene: 15. Germline CDR1 reads SGHRS; CDR2 reads YFSETQ. Comments on this clone: Its antigen is not identified.

Method: immunoSEQ multiplex PCR; TCRdb's copy keeps in-frame clones and lacks some. Here the sample spans more than 140,000 clones, around nine tenths being singletons. Broader study findings: There were fewer than 200 TCR beta chains listed as cytomegalovirus-associated. Testing in vitro showed a few CMV-associated chains specific for CMV antigens. Most TCR sequences were seen very rarely across donors, but some public TCRs occurred in many.

Source material: PBMCs. The sequence came from a young woman in good health and CMV-seropositive. The rearrangement joins TRBV5-1 to TRBJ2-5, with TRBD1 matching 9 bases. The CDR3 spells CASSYGLYRGRGETQYF. For the CDR3, the DNA is TGCGCCAGCAGTTACGGCCTGTACAGGGGGCGCGGAGAGACCCAGTACTTC.